This T cell receptor beta chain was documented in a study of CD8+CD57+ T cells in acquired aplastic anemia. Study as a whole: Quantities of DNA derived from sorted CD4+ and CD8+ cells averaged 3.2 ug.

General study findings and limits: Common to patients and controls were twenty-nine CD8+ CDR3 sequences.

Only patients with CD8+CD57+ cell expansion on flow cytometry were chosen for sequencing. The sample holds a few counts of this clonotype. The target antigen is unknown. Genomic DNA was employed as the template in profiling TCR beta VDJ and CDR3. TCRdb ran MiXCR on the reads and lists one entry per CDR3 protein. The table shows over 150,000 distinct CDR3 sequences, with 71% occurring only once. Germline V gives CDR1 SGHVS, CDR2 FNYEAQ. This CDR3 is built from 17 residues. Trimming took 3 bases from V and 5 from J, leaving 22 bases between them. The TCR originated in a human donor with aplastic anemia. The chain links TRBV7-6 to TRBJ2-5; the D gene is possibly TRBD2 (6 bases). Sequenced: sorted CD4+, CD8+, or CD8+CD57+ T cells (not recorded which) from PBMCs. CDR3 residues: CASSFRSGGASEETQYF. CDR3 DNA sequence: TGTGCCAGCAGCTTTAGATCTGGCGGGGCGTCAGAGGAGACCCAGTACTTC.